There are a few counts of the clone carrying this T cell receptor (beta chain). Its antigen is unidentified. Amplification by 5'RACE using constant-segment primers produced TCR alpha and TCR beta cDNA libraries that carried sample barcodes and UMIs. One entry per CDR3 protein, called by TCRdb with MiXCR from the 5' RACE reads. The table has 560,000 or so distinct CDR3 sequences, 15% to 20% seen once; the top ten hold 8.1%. The record originates from a study of T-cell memory formation after mild COVID-19. Study-level findings and limits: Pre-infection memory held some responding clones, suggesting pre-existing cross-reactive T cells responded.

V lost 4 bases to trimming and J lost 2 bases; unmatched junction nucleotides: 13. The CDR3 totals 17 residues. This clonotype originated in an adult woman who had mild COVID-19 (a few samples of this study predate the infection). Cell type and time point are not known. The chain carries TRBV12-3 or TRBV12-4 and TRBJ1-1; TRBD1 matches at 7 bases. Sequenced sample: PBMCs or a T cell subset sorted from them (not recorded which). The CDR3 nucleotides are TGTGCCAGCAGTTACGCTGGTGAGGGGGCTTTAAACACTGAAGCTTTCTTT. This gives the protein CASSYAGEGALNTEAFF.